The 4 T cell receptor beta chains below come from one sample, sequenced in a study of cytomegalovirus exposure and HLA in healthy donors. 60 Vbeta and 13 Jbeta primers were used in PCR. Assay used: immunoSEQ multiplex PCR; TCRdb lists only in-frame clones, some missing. The sample carries about 60,000 clones, around three quarters recorded once. Sequenced material: PBMCs. These receptors came from a middle-aged woman in good health and CMV-seropositive.

The rearrangement links TRBV4-1 to TRBJ2-5; D is undetermined. The DNA matches TRBJ2-7 better at its end, which makes the J call doubtful. This CDR3 has 16 residues. The germline V gene has CDR1 MGHRA and CDR2 YSYEKL. CDR3 residues: CASSQTRSVTTYEQYF. As DNA, the CDR3 is TGCGCCAGCAGCCAAACCCGGTCCGTAACTACCTACGAGCAGTACTTC.

In this sample, this clone turned up a few times. The chain combines TRBV12-5 with TRBJ2-7; D is possibly TRBD1 (6 bases). The germline V gene encodes CDR1 LGHNT and CDR2 FRNRAP. The CDR3 length is 15 residues. Trimming removed 0 bases at V and 3 bases at J, with 12 bases between. CDR3 bases: TGTGCTAGTGGTTTGGTACTATCAGGGGACTACGAGCAGTACTTC. Translated: CASGLVLSGDYEQYF.

The chain has TRBV18 and TRBJ1-1; 8 nucleotides match TRBD1. The CDR3 is 14 residues long. CDR1 is KGHSH, CDR2 LQKENI, per germline. Trimming took 2 bases from V and 5 from J; bases not matched to a gene: 4. CDR3: CASSPGTGGTEAFF. The CDR3 DNA sequence: TGTGCCAGCTCACCAGGGACAGGTGGGACTGAAGCTTTCTTT.

V gene TRBV18 combines with J gene TRBJ1-1; no firm D call. Trimming removed 0 bases at V and 4 bases at J, with 6 bases between. This CDR3 has 13 residues. Germline V lookup: CDR1 KGHSH, CDR2 LQKENI. The CDR3 is CASSPPAGTEAFF. As DNA, the CDR3 is TGTGCCAGCTCACCACCCGCGGGCACTGAAGCTTTCTTT.